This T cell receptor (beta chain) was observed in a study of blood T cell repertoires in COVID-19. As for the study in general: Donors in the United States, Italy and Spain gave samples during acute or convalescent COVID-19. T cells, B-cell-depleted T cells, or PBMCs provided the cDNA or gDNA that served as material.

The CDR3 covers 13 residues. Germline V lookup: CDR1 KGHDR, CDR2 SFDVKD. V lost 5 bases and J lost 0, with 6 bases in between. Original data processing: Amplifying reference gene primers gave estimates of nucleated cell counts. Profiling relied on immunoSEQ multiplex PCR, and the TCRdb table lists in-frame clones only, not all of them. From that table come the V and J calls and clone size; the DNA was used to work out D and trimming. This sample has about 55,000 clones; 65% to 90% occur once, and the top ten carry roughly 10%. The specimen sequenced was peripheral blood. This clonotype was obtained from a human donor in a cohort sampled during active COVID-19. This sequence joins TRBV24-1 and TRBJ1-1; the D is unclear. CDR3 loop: CATSAELNTEAFF. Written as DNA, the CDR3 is TGTGCCACCAGTGCCGAGTTGAACACTGAAGCTTTCTTT.